The clone carrying this T cell receptor beta chain was seen only a few times. The V gene end was trimmed by 0 bases and the J gene end by 7 bases; junction bases not matched to a gene: 3. Germline V gives CDR1 MGHRA, CDR2 YSYEKL. CDR3 length equals 14 residues. Extracted RNA was reverse transcribed, and the resulting cDNA served as sequencing template. TCRdb keeps only in-frame clones here, not all; method: immunoSEQ multiplex PCR. The sample records 200,000 or so clones, about 56% being singletons. The sample belongs to a study of CD8+ T cells in alopecia areata. The source is a human donor in good health. This chain connects TRBV4-1 to TRBJ2-1, with 7 nucleotides matching TRBD2. Sequencing input: CD8+ T cells sorted from blood. The CDR3 sequence is CASSQEAGGNEQFF. The CDR3 DNA reads as TGCGCCAGCAGCCAAGAAGCCGGGGGGAATGAGCAGTTCTTC.